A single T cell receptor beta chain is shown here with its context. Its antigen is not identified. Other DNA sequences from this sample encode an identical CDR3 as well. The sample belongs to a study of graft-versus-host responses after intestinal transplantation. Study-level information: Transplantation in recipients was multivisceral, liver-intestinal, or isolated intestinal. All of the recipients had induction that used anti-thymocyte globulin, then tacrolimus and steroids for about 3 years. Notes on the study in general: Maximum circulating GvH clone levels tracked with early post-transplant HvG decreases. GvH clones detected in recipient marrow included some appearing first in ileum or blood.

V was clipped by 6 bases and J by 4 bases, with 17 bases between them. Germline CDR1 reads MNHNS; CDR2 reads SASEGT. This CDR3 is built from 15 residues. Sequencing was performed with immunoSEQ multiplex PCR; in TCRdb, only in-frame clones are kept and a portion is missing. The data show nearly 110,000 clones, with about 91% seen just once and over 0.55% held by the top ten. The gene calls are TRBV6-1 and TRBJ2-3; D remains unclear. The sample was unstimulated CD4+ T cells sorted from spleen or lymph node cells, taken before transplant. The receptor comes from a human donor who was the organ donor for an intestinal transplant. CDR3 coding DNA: TGTGCCAGCAGCCTTCTGGGGATGTCGGCAGATACGCAGTATTTT. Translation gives CASSLLGMSADTQYF.